The entry below describes one T cell receptor beta chain. As yet, its antigen is unknown. The repertoire was sequenced with immunoSEQ multiplex PCR; TCRdb's copy has only in-frame clones and lacks some. The profile shows about 100,000 clones, 95% to 97% of them singletons. The sample comes from a study of OX40 agonist ivuxolimab in advanced cancers. The wider study: Three patients had partial responses: one hepatocellular carcinoma, two cutaneous melanoma. General observations from the study: In the 0.1 to 3.0 mg/kg range, CD4+ and CD8+ blood T cells had expanded clonally by week 6.

Germline CDR1 is SGHTA and CDR2 is FQGNSA. The CDR3 has 12 residues. This TCR was recovered from an adult with an advanced solid tumor such as melanoma, head and neck, liver or kidney cancer. The chain carries TRBV7-2 and TRBJ1-1; no clear D gene. This sample comprised CD4+ or CD8+ T cells sorted from blood, obtained in a trial of the OX40 agonist ivuxolimab. Here the CDR3 reads CAAARLGTEAFF. The CDR3 DNA sequence: TGTGCAGCAGCGCGTCTCGGGACTGAAGCTTTCTTT.